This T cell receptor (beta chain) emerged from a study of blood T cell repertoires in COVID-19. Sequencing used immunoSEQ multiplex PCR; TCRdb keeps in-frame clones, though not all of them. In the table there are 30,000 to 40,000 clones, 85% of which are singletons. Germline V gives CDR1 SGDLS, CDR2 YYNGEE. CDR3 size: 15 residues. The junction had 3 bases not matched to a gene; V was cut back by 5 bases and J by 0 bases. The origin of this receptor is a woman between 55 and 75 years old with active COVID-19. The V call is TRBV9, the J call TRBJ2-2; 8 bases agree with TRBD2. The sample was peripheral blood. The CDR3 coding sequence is TGTGCCAGCAGGGCGGGGGGATCGAACACCGGGGAGCTGTTTTTT. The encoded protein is CASRAGGSNTGELFF.